The clone carrying this TCR beta chain was found once. This entry is derived from a study of blood T cell repertoires in COVID-19. Whole-study context: T cells, B-cell-depleted T cells, or PBMCs provided the cDNA or gDNA that served as material.

The CDR3 length is 16 residues. Germline V gene sequence: CDR1 SNHLY, CDR2 FYNNEI. J lost 0 bases, V lost 9 bases, and 13 bases had no gene match. In the source study's methods: Reference gene primer amplification gave estimated nucleated cell counts. Some clones are missing from TCRdb's copy, which holds only in-frame ones; the method was immunoSEQ multiplex PCR. V and J calls and clone size follow that table, whereas D and trimming were derived from the DNA. Of about 55,000 clones listed, about nine tenths are singletons. The chain employs TRBV2 and TRBJ1-1; 7 bases fit TRBD1. The TCR sequence derives from a man aged 55 to 69 with active COVID-19. The sequenced material came from peripheral blood. CDR3 sequence (DNA): TGTGCCAGTCGGGAAAGGGGGCTTCTGGTGAACACTGAAGCTTTCTTT. It codes for CASRERGLLVNTEAFF.